This TCR beta chain was retrieved from a study of shared clonotypes between healthy human individuals (dated by TCRdb to 2018 to 2021). Notes on the research overall: A couple of women and a few men aged 18 to 49 years were included in the cohort. To estimate repertoire size and how much clonotypes are shared between individuals, the study performed deep sequencing of blood TCR repertoires from five healthy adults. Libraries were prepared and TCR repertoires were sequenced by different laboratories using diverse techniques, in order to increase sequencing depth and limit assay-specific biases. Between about 0.8 and 9 billion PBMCs per donor were obtained by leukapheresis. Per donor, three plates each were used for CD4 naive and CD4 memory, two for CD8 naive, and one for CD8 memory. The paper as a whole reports these results and caveats: Incomplete sequencing was indicated by rarefaction of sorted-subset datasets, despite the large sequencing depth. Estimated clonotype richness was generally larger for naive than for memory subsets. Because the study included only a small number of donors, the genetic and exposure-history diversity represented was limited. Compared with non-shared clonotypes, clonotypes shared by all four sorted-subset donors had higher generation probabilities. Based on pairwise subsampling, the degree of clonotype sharing among donors was expected to be affected by sequencing depth. Only blood was sampled, and tissue TCR repertoires likely differ from those in blood. When several donors were compared, the shared fraction of clonotypes was around 5% for naive CD4, around 4% for naive CD8, 2.3% for memory CD4, and under 0.5% for memory CD8.

Using the deep immunoSEQ assay, multiplex PCR amplified TCR CDR3 regions from genomic DNA. Extracted genomic DNA from each cell subset was spread evenly across all wells of several immunoSEQ 96-well plates, with each plate serving as a replicate. For sorted subsets, around 200 ng genomic DNA, equal to tens of thousands of T cell genomes, was loaded into each replicate PCR. The purified libraries were quantified using a Qubit 3.0 fluorometer, sized with a Bioanalyzer 2100, and then quantified again using the KAPA Library Quantification kit. Each immunoSEQ 96-well plate was sequenced on its own single-read 150-cycle Illumina NextSeq 550 flow cell. Concerning the study's data processing: The immunoSEQ output contained only junctional sequences without quality scores, so filtering could not match that applied to full-length reads. Sequences were annotated with PyIR, a Python wrapper for IgBLAST v1.9, using IMGT germline references to assign V/J genes and CDR3. Reads with weak V/J assignments (E-value above 1e-6), missing CDR3, stop codons, out-of-frame junctions, or ambiguous translated residues were removed. V3J clonotypes were defined by identical inferred V gene, J gene, and CDR3 amino acid sequence. The percentage overlap between two repertoires was calculated by dividing the number of shared unique clonotypes by the size of the smaller repertoire. RTK rarefaction, the Chao1 estimator, and Recon v2.1 estimates of unobserved clonotypes were used to assess repertoire richness. Generation probabilities were computed with OLGA for all TCRbeta clonotypes obtained by the gDNA method from several donors. TCRdb holds this immuneACCESS table with in-frame rearrangements only. Some clones are missing; in checked studies, unresolved V genes explain under half, and the rest has no known cause. Clonal size and the V and J genes are those of that table, whereas D and trimming came from the DNA. The sample table shows 630,000 or so clones, and 98% are seen once. Less than 0.35% of the sample is held by the ten biggest clonotypes.

This clone was counted a few times. This receptor's antigen is unknown. No qualities accompany the bases; no much larger clone lies one base away. CD8 naive samples consisted of CD45RO-negative cells that were positively selected for CCR7, yielding a CD45RA+CCR7+ population without TemRA cells. The donors were healthy, HIV-negative adults with no recently reported acute infections or vaccinations. Every donor was a Caucasian adult living in Nashville, Tennessee, USA. Blood was collected by leukapheresis, and PBMCs were isolated by Ficoll-Histopaque density gradient centrifugation and then cryopreserved in liquid nitrogen vapor phase. Analytical flow cytometry was used to check the purity and quantity of each magnetically sorted T cell population. From each sorted fraction, genomic DNA was isolated and quantified by UV absorbance on a Nanodrop 2000c. The receptor's source is a man aged 25 to 40 in good health. Sample: naive CD8+ T cells sorted from blood. The cell subset or site label, as the study defines it: CD45RA+CCR7+.

The encoded CDR3 is CASSEPGQINEKLFF. The DNA sequence is TGTGCCAGCAGCGAACCGGGACAGATTAATGAAAAACTGTTTTTT. The sequence is built from TRBV7-8 and TRBJ1-4, and TRBD1 aligns with 7 junction nucleotides. V loses 5 bases at its end and J loses 4 bases; junction bases beyond the gene matches: 7. The CDR3, from cysteine to phenylalanine, totals 15 residues. Only the CDR3 region is kept as DNA, spanning 45 bases read in frame from base 1. Per the germline V gene, SGHVS is the CDR1 and FQNEAQ is the CDR2.